The present entry profiles one T cell receptor (beta chain) with its context. Its cognate antigen is unknown. According to the study, TCR beta libraries were built with iRepertoire HTBI primers and CDR3-region Arm-PCR. As processed by the authors: About 62 TRBV and roughly 15 TRBJ segments were identified across samples. MiXCR, run by TCRdb on the multiplex PCR reads, gives a single entry per CDR3 protein. TCRdb, not the original authors, processed these V and J calls. The data show hundreds of thousands of distinct CDR3 sequences, roughly a fifth seen once. The time point was: persistent/refractory GD, antithyroid drugs over 5 years with positive TRAb. With RNA extracted from PBMCs as input, the TCR library was made. The data derive from a study of regulatory T cells in long-lasting Graves disease. This CDR3 comprises 14 residues. Germline V lookup: CDR1 SGDLS, CDR2 YYNGEE. With 2 bases removed from V and 0 bases from J, the gap between germline ends came to 8 bases.

Study results and caveats: Persistent disease exhibited a predilection for TRBV28, TRBJ1-2 and TRBJ2-5. Investigators studied peripheral blood only, not thyroid tissue.

Specimen: peripheral blood mononuclear cells (PBMCs), collected when the disease was refractory, from a patient treated with antithyroid drugs. The clonotype originates from a female donor with Graves disease. The rearrangement joins TRBV9 to TRBJ1-2; tentative D call: TRBD1 (5 bases). The CDR3 region is CASSVDSANYGYTF. As DNA, the CDR3 is TGTGCCAGCAGCGTCGACAGCGCTAACTATGGCTACACCTTC.